One TCR beta chain is described in this entry. At one boundary the junction diverges from the germline segment, which might be a read error. These data come from a study of T cells in Graves' hyperthyroidism and ophthalmopathy. The CDR3 length is 14 residues. Germline CDR1 SGHDN, CDR2 FVKESK. Calling Graves' hyperthyroidism stable meant ophthalmopathy did not progress within 18 months. Diagnostic decisions used clinical symptoms, serum thyroxine and TRAb, thyroid ultrasound and orbital computed tomography. There were TCR beta CDR3 regions amplified from RNA transcripts. TCR CDR3 regions were first amplified by RT-PCR with HTBI primers. In TCRdb, the multiplex PCR reads were re-called with MiXCR into one record per CDR3 protein. The sample lists 250,000 to 300,000 distinct CDR3 sequences; approximately 13% were seen once.

The sample consisted of blood. The V gene is TRBV14, the J gene TRBJ2-4; 9 nucleotides align to TRBD2. The source is a woman between 35 and 50 years old with Graves' hyperthyroidism. The CDR3 nucleotides read TGTGCCAGCAGCCAATCTAGCGGGGAGAACATTCAGTGCTTC. As protein: CASSQSSGENIQCF.